This TCR beta chain was sequenced in a study of blood T cell repertoires in COVID-19 (dated by TCRdb to 2018 to 2021). General notes on the study: Collaborator samples came from the United States, Italy and Spain and covered acute and convalescent phases of COVID-19. The material from the prospective study consisted of cDNA or gDNA derived from T cells, B-cell-depleted T cells, or PBMCs. The dataset comprised deeply sampled blood TCRbeta repertoires from subjects exposed to, actively infected with, or recovered from COVID-19. The repertoires were released in a freely available public database intended as a resource for research on the immune response to SARS-CoV-2. Samples came from the ongoing ImmuneRACE study (first 160 participants) plus 1,254 subjects from 6 global collaborators. A de-identified subject ID, COVID-19 status, age in years and sex were almost always included in the sample metadata. Where HLA class I and class II types were available, the types were taken from metadata supplied by the sample provider, not from assay-based typing.

TCRbeta CDR3 regions were amplified from genomic DNA by means of the immunoSEQ Assay, a bias-controlled multiplex PCR. The authors' analysis ran thus. The number of nucleated cells in each sample was estimated from the amplification of reference gene primers within the assay. Sequence reads were collapsed and filtered to measure the absolute abundance of every unique TCRbeta CDR3 rearrangement. For each sample, productive Simpson clonality was calculated by taking the square root of Simpson's diversity index across productive rearrangements. TCRdb carries this immuneACCESS record with in-frame sequences only. Its versions omit some clonotypes, under half of them owing to an unresolved V gene in the studies checked, with the rest unexplained. The V and J calls and clone size were taken over from that table, and D and trimming were inferred from the DNA. Across this sample there are 200,000 to 300,000 clones, with about nine tenths seen only once. The ten largest clonotypes hold 3.7% of the sample.

V is cut by 5 bases and J by 4 bases, and the space between the germline ends is 12 bases. Looking up the germline V gene yields CDR1 SNHLY and CDR2 FYNNEI. CDR3 length: 14 amino acids, cysteine to phenylalanine. Of all the DNA, just the CDR3 is kept, 42 bases in frame from base 1. With respect to this clone: The clone's antigen remains unknown. Base quality data are lacking; no much larger clone is found one base away.

Results the study describes overall, beyond this receptor: The quantity of clinical and demographic metadata differed by source and by participant and was supplied without curation.

Collaborating institutions collected whole blood in K2EDTA tubes following their own protocols. For TCRbeta analysis, collaborators shipped samples as frozen whole blood, isolated PBMCs, or DNA extracted from either of those sample types. The chain uses TRBV2 and TRBJ1-5, with TRBD1 perhaps the D gene, on 6 matching bases. This TCR derives from a woman in her thirties or forties with acute or convalescent COVID-19. Sequenced material: peripheral blood. The sequence in DNA is TGTGCCAGCAGTTACAGGGTGGTAAATCAGCCCCAGCATTTT. Its product reads: CASSYRVVNQPQHF.